This record concerns one T cell receptor (beta chain) sequence. Antigen specificity is unknown. These data originate in a study of T-cell memory formation after mild COVID-19. Regarding the study as a whole: The CD4+ clones that contracted clustered mainly within CM and EM, and the CD8+ clones concentrated in EMRA. Pre-infection memory already had some responding clones, implying cross-reactive memory joined. Clones contracting across day 15 to 85 had a balanced CD4/CD8 profile; later expanding clones leaned CD4+.

Using constant-segment primers, 5'RACE produced TCR alpha and TCR beta cDNA libraries carrying sample barcodes and UMIs. TCRdb processed the 5' RACE reads anew with MiXCR; each CDR3 protein has one entry. The sample contains 58,000 or so distinct CDR3 sequences, about a quarter of which appear only once. Source material: PBMCs or a T cell subset sorted from them (not recorded which). This sequence originates from a man aged 18 to 30 who had mild COVID-19 (a few samples of this study predate the infection). Cell type and time point are not known.

This chain's CDR3 is CASKWGGKLFF. For the CDR3, the DNA is TGTGCCAGCAAATGGGGGGGAAAACTGTTTTTT. The rearrangement uses TRBV6-6 and TRBJ1-4; D is possibly TRBD1 (5 bases). V lost 7 bases and J 10 bases, leaving 10 bases between the germline ends. This CDR3 spans 11 amino acids. Germline assignment: CDR1 MNHNY and CDR2 SVGAGI (reference sequence).